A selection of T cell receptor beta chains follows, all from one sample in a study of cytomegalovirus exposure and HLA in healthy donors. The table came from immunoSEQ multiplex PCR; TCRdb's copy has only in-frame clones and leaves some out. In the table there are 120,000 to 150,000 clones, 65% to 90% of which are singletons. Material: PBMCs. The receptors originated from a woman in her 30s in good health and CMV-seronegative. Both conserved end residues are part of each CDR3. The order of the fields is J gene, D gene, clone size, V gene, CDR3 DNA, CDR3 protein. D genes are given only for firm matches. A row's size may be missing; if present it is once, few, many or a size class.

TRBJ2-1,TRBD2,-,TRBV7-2,TGTGCCAGCAGCAAGCGGGGGGTTTACAATGAGCAGTTCTTC,CASSKRGVYNEQFF
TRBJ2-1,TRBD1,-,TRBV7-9,TGTGCCAGCAGCTCCGAGGGACAGTCTTACAATGAGCAGTTCTTC,CASSSEGQSYNEQFF
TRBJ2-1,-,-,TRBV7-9,TGTGCCAGCAGCTTCCAGGGAGGTTACGATGAGCAGTTCTTC,CASSFQGGYDEQFF
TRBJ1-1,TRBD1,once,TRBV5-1,TGCGCCAGCAGCTCAGGACAGGGGTGGAACACTGAAGCTTTCTTT,CASSSGQGWNTEAFF
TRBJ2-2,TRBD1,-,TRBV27,TGTGCCAGCAGGGGGAGAGGACAGGGGAAACCCGGGGAGCTGTTTTTT,CASRGRGQGKPGELFF
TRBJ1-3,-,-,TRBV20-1,TGCAGTGCTAGAGATGAGAACACCATATATTTT,CSARDENTIYF
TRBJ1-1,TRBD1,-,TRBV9,TGTGCCAGCAGCGTAGTTAGGGGGCCTACTGAAGCTTTCTTT,CASSVVRGPTEAFF
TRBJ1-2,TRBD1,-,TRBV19,TGTGCCAGTAGTGTACAGGGGCGCGGCTATGGCTACACCTTC,CASSVQGRGYGYTF
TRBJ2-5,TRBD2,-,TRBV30,TGTGCCTTCACTAGCGGGGGGGGCCATGAGACCCAGTACTTC,CAFTSGGGHETQYF
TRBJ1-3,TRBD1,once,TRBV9,TGTGCCAGCAGCGTAGCAACAGGGGGTTTCTCTGGAAACACCATATATTTT,CASSVATGGFSGNTIYF
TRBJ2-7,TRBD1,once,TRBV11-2,TGTGCCAGCAGCCCGACCGGGACAGGGGGGTACGAGCAGTACTTC,CASSPTGTGGYEQYF
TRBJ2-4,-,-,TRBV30,TGTGCCTGGGGTCGCGACTTGAACATTCAGTACTTC,CAWGRDLNIQYF
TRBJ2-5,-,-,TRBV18,TGTGCCAGCTCACCATTGGCGGGTATCCAAGAGACCCAGTACTTC,CASSPLAGIQETQYF
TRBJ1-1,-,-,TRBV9,TGTGCCAGCAGCGTAGTGGCGAACACTGAAGCTTTCTTT,CASSVVANTEAFF
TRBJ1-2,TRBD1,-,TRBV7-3,TGTGCCAGCAGCTTAGACAGGGCTAACTATGGCTACACCTTC,CASSLDRANYGYTF
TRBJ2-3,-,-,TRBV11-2,TGTGCCAGCAGGATGACGGGGGGCCCCACAGATACGCAGTATTTT,CASRMTGGPTDTQYF
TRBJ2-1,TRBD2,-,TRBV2,TGTGCCAGCAGCCGTAACCGGGCTAGCGGGGGGGCACTCAATGAGCAGTTCTTC,CASSRNRASGGALNEQFF
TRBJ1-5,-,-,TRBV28,TGTGCCAGCAGTTTGCCCCGCAGGGTTTCGAATCAGCCCCAGCATTTT,CASSLPRRVSNQPQHF
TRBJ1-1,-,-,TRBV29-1,TGCAGCGTTGACCAGGTGGACACTGAAGCTTTCTTT,CSVDQVDTEAFF
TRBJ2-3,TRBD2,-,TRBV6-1,TGTGCCAGCAGTACCTGGTCGGGGGGTGAAGATACGCAGTATTTT,CASSTWSGGEDTQYF
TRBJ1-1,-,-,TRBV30,TGTGCCTGGAGTGTATCCGGGGGGGATACTGAAGCTTTCTTT,CAWSVSGGDTEAFF
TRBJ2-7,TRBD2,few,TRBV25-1,TGTGCCAGCACCTTAGCGGGAGGGAGCGAGCAGTACTTC,CASTLAGGSEQYF
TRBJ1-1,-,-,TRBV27,TGTGCCAGCCTTAAGGTCGGGGGGAGGCCTGAAGCTTTCTTT,CASLKVGGRPEAFF
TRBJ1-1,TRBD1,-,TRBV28,TGTGCCAGCAGCATTACAGGGGGCCCCACTGAAGCTTTCTTT,CASSITGGPTEAFF
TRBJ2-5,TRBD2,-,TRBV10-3,TGTGCCATCGGAGAAGCGGGGGGGCCCCGGTTCCAGTACTTC,CAIGEAGGPRFQYF
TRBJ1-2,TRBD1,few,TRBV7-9,TGTGCCAGCAGCCCAGGGGGTTCTAACTATGGCTACACCTTC,CASSPGGSNYGYTF
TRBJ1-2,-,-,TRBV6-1,TGTGCCAGCAGACAGGGTTTGAACTATGGCTACACCTTC,CASRQGLNYGYTF
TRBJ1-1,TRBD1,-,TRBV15,TGTGCCACCAGCAGAGATTTGACAGGGCAAGAAGCTTTCTTT,CATSRDLTGQEAFF
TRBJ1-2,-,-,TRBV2,TGTGCCAGCAGTCGACAGCCGCCGAGCCATTCCTTC,CASSRQPPSHSF
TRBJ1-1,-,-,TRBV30,TGTGCCTCGGCTAGGGGAGGCGGCACTGAAGCTTTCTTT,CASARGGGTEAFF
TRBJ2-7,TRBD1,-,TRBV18,TGTGCCAGCTCACCGACAGGGCGCCCCTACGAGCAGTACTTC,CASSPTGRPYEQYF
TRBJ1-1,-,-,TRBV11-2,TGTGCCAGCAGCTTAGAAGGGAGAATGAACACTGAAGCTTTCTTT,CASSLEGRMNTEAFF
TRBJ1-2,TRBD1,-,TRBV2,TGTGCCAGCGGGGACAGGCTCCTTAAAGGGGGCTACACCTTC,CASGDRLLKGGYTF
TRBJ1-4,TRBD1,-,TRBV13,TGTGCCAGCAGCTCAAGGGACAGGCTAAATGAAAAACTGTTTTTT,CASSSRDRLNEKLFF
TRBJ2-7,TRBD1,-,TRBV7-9,TGTGCCAGCAGCCGTCAGGGGGCACGGCTGGGCGAGCAGTACTTC,CASSRQGARLGEQYF
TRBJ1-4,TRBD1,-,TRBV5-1,TGCGCCAGCAGCTTGGTCCCCGTGGGACAGGGGTATGAAAAACTGTTTTTT,CASSLVPVGQGYEKLFF
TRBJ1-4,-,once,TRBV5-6,TGTGCCAGCAGTTATGGGGCCATAACTTCAACTAATGAAAAACTGTTTTTT,CASSYGAITSTNEKLFF
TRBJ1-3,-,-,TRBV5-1,TGCGCCAGCAGCGAGGGACAAATCTCTGGAAACACCATATATTTT,CASSEGQISGNTIYF
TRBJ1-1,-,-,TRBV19,TGTGCCAGTAGTATTGGGGTGGCAGGGGCTAACACTGAAGCTTTCTTT,CASSIGVAGANTEAFF
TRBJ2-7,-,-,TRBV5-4,TGTGCCAGCAGCTTGGATCCGGGTTCGACCTACGAGCAGTACTTC,CASSLDPGSTYEQYF
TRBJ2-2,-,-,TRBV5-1,TGCGCCAGCAGCGCATCCGGGACACCGAACACCGGGGAGCTGTTTTTT,CASSASGTPNTGELFF
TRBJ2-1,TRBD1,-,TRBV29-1,TGCAGCGTTGCCATTTCCGGGACAGGATACAATGAGCAGTTCTTC,CSVAISGTGYNEQFF
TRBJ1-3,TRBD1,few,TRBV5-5,TGTGCCAGCAGCTTGTTGGGGACAGTTAGCTCTGGAAACACCATATATTTT,CASSLLGTVSSGNTIYF
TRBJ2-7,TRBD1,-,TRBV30,TGTGCCTGGAGTTCTACAGGGGCCGGCGGGTACGAGCAGTACTTC,CAWSSTGAGGYEQYF
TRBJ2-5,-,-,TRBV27,TGTGCCAGCAGGGGCCGACCGGGGGAGACCCAGTACTTC,CASRGRPGETQYF
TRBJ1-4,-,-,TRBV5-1,TGCGCCAGCAGCTTGGCCGACCCCGGGGAAAAACTGTTTTTT,CASSLADPGEKLFF
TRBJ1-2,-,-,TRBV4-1,TGCGCCAGCAGCCAAGACGGAGCTAACTATGGCTACACCTTC,CASSQDGANYGYTF
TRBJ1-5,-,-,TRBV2,TGTGCCAGCAGTGGAATACAGGGAACTCAGCCCCAGCATTTT,CASSGIQGTQPQHF
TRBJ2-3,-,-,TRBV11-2,TGTGCCAGCAGCTTAGTAGGTAGCGGAAGCACAGATACGCAGTATTTT,CASSLVGSGSTDTQYF
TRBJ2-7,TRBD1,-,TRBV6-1,TGTGCCAGCAGGGCTTGGGGACAGGGAGCCGAGCAGTACTTC,CASRAWGQGAEQYF
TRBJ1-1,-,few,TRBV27,TGTGCCAGCAGTTTATCGCAGGGGTCCACTGAAGCTTTCTTT,CASSLSQGSTEAFF
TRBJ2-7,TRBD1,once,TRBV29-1,TGCAGCGTTGAAGGGACAGGGACGCACTACGAGCAGTACTTC,CSVEGTGTHYEQYF
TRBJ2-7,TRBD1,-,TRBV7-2,TGTGCCAGCAGCTTAGTCGGGACAGGATCCTACGAGCAGTACTTC,CASSLVGTGSYEQYF
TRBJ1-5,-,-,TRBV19,TGTGCCAGTAGTATACGGGGGAGGGGGCAGCCCCAGCATTTT,CASSIRGRGQPQHF
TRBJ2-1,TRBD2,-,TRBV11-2,TGTGCCAGCAGCTTCTATCTCAGCGGGGCCTCCTACAATGAGCAGTTCTTC,CASSFYLSGASYNEQFF